The sequence of this TCR beta chain was determined in a study of OX40 agonist ivuxolimab in advanced cancers. Study details: Ivuxolimab, an antibody that agonizes OX40 (CD134), was administered to the patients. Study-wide results and caveats: Partial responders dosed at 0.1-3.0 mg/kg displayed clonal expansion ranking among the lowest.

The repertoire was sequenced with immunoSEQ multiplex PCR; TCRdb's copy has only in-frame clones and lacks some. The sample yields some 66,000 clones, roughly four fifths seen once. This clone came up once. The antigen remains undetermined. With a much larger clone just one base away, this may be a read error. The sequence was collected from an adult with an advanced solid tumor such as melanoma, head and neck, liver or kidney cancer. Sample: CD4+ or CD8+ T cells sorted from blood, taken in a trial of the OX40 agonist ivuxolimab.

The chain's CDR3 is CASSYSRGAEQYF. The CDR3 DNA is TGTGCCAGCAGTTACTCGAGGGGGGCGGAGCAGTACTTC. V usage is TRBV6-6 and J usage is TRBJ2-7, with D possibly called TRBD1 or TRBD2 (6 bases each). This CDR3 comprises 13 residues. CDR1 MNHNY and CDR2 SVGAGI come from the germline V gene (reference sequence). V gave up 0 bases and J gave up 7 bases, with 10 bases separating them.